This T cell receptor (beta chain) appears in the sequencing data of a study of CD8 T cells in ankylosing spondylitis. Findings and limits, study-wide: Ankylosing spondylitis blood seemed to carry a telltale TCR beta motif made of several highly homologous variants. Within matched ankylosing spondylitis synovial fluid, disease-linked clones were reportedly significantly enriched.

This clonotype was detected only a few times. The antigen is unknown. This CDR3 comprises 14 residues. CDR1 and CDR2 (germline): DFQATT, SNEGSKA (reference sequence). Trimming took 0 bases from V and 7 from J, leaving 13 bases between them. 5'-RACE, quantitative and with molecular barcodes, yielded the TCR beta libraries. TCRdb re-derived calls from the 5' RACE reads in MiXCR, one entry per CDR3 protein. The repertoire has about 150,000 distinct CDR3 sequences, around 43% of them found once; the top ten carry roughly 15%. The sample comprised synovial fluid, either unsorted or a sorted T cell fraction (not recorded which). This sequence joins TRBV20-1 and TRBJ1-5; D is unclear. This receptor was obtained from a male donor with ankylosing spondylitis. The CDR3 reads CSARERAAQQPQHF. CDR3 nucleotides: TGCAGTGCTAGAGAAAGGGCAGCACAACAGCCCCAGCATTTT.